The subject of this entry is one TCR beta chain. The data derive from a study of blood T cell repertoires in COVID-19. Study information: The United States, Italy and Spain supplied acute and convalescent COVID-19 samples. From T cells, B-cell-depleted T cells, or PBMCs came the material, which was cDNA or gDNA.

CDR3 length: 14 residues. V dropped 4 bases and J dropped 4 bases, with 15 bases sitting between them. Germline loops: CDR1 SGHNT, CDR2 YYREEE (reference sequence). Some clones are missing from TCRdb's copy, which holds only in-frame ones; the method was immunoSEQ multiplex PCR. The repertoire includes around 280,000 clones, 75% to 90% of them detected once, and approximately 2% sits in the top ten. This TCR derives from a woman aged 25-40 years who had recovered from COVID-19. The rearrangement links TRBV5-4 to TRBJ2-7; unclear D gene. The sequenced sample consisted of peripheral blood. CDR3 coding DNA: TGTGCCAGCAGCCCTACCGGGTCCTCGTACGAGCAGTACTTC. Protein product: CASSPTGSSYEQYF.